The 10 T cell receptor beta chains given below trace back to one sample, sequenced in a study of T cell responses to AZD1222 COVID-19 vaccine. The protocol was immunoSEQ multiplex PCR, while the TCRdb copy is restricted to in-frame clones and leaves out a portion. The sample lists under 150,000 clones, about 92% seen once, with around 0.96% in the top ten. The material was peripheral blood, obtained on day 0 of AZD1222 vaccination. Receptors originate from an adult in good health.

J is TRBJ2-2 and V is TRBV5-1; possible D gene TRBD1, 6 bases. The CDR3 runs to 15 residues. V lost 3 bases, J lost 0 bases, and 9 bases lay in between. Germline V gene lookup returns CDR1 SGHRS and CDR2 YFSETQ. CDR3: CASSWTDSNTGELFF. CDR3 bases: TGCGCCAGCAGCTGGACAGACTCGAACACCGGGGAGCTGTTTTTT.

The V gene is TRBV19, the J gene TRBJ2-7, with 7 bases fitting TRBD2. Germline V lookup: CDR1 LNHDA, CDR2 SQIVND (reference sequence). Losses at the gene ends were 4 bases for V and 6 bases for J; bases not matched to a gene: 9. The CDR3 runs to 14 residues. CDR3 DNA: TGTGCCAGTAGTAGGGGACTAACCCGTTTCGAGCAGTACTTC. This encodes CASSRGLTRFEQYF.

The rearrangement uses TRBV19 and TRBJ1-4, with D uncertain. Germline V lookup: CDR1 LNHDA, CDR2 SQIVND (reference sequence). The CDR3 extends over 15 amino acids. The germline V and J ends were trimmed by 10 bases and 0 bases, with 15 bases remaining between them. In nucleotides, the CDR3 is TGTGCCACTACCCATGACGGGACAACTAATGAAAAACTGTTTTTT. This translates into CATTHDGTTNEKLFF.

The rearrangement uses TRBV9 and TRBJ2-1; TRBD2 matches 8 bases. The CDR3 length is 16 residues. The germline V gene encodes CDR1 SGDLS and CDR2 YYNGEE. Trimming at V came to 3 bases and at J to 4 bases, leaving 9 bases not matched to a gene. CDR3 DNA: TGTGCCAGCAGCGCGGGGGGGCTAGCGGAGTACAATGAGCAGTTCTTC. Translation: CASSAGGLAEYNEQFF.

This sequence joins TRBV29-1 and TRBJ2-1; TRBD2 is a possible D gene (6 bases). This CDR3 is 13 amino acids long. Trimming took 5 bases from V and 7 from J, leaving 15 bases between them. Germline V CDR1 and CDR2: SQVTM, ANQGSEA. CDR3 in DNA: TGCAGCGTTTTGGGAGGAAAGTCAAATGAGCAGTTCTTC. It encodes CSVLGGKSNEQFF.

This clone came up once. V is TRBV9 and J is TRBJ2-7; 8 nucleotides match TRBD1. Germline lookup yields CDR1 SGDLS and CDR2 YYNGEE. CDR3 size: 14 residues. V trimming: 4 bases; J trimming: 2 bases; junction bases outside the gene matches: 5. The CDR3 nucleotides are TGTGCCAGCAGCCCCCGACAGGGGACCTACGAGCAGTACTTC. Protein: CASSPRQGTYEQYF.

The V gene is TRBV28, the J gene TRBJ1-1; 11 positions match TRBD1. The ends lost 5 bases at V and 4 bases at J; junction bases unmatched: 6. This CDR3 has 15 residues. CDR1 is MDHEN, CDR2 SYDVKM, per germline. CDR3 bases: TGTGCCAGCAGTCTATCGGGGACAGGGGGCACTGAAGCTTTCTTT. This gives the protein CASSLSGTGGTEAFF.

The chain employs TRBV7-8 and TRBJ1-1; TRBD1 agrees at 8 bases. Germline CDR1 is SGHVS and CDR2 is FQNEAQ. The ends lost 5 bases at V and 1 base at J; junction bases unmatched: 3. The CDR3 spans 14 residues. CDR3 sequence: CASSGQGWNTEAFF. CDR3 coding DNA: TGTGCCAGCAGCGGACAGGGATGGAACACTGAAGCTTTCTTT.

V is TRBV5-1 and J is TRBJ1-1, with a possible D match to TRBD1 (5 bases). This CDR3 region has 12 residues. Trimming took 5 bases from V and 7 from J, leaving 12 bases between them. Germline V gives CDR1 SGHRS, CDR2 YFSETQ. The CDR3 sequence: CASRPDTDEAFF. The CDR3 coding sequence is TGCGCCAGCAGACCGGACACCGATGAAGCTTTCTTT.

The chain links TRBV18 to TRBJ2-3, with 10 nucleotides matching TRBD2. The CDR3 totals 16 residues. Germline CDR1 is KGHSH and CDR2 is LQKENI. The V segment lost 3 bases and the J segment 2 bases; nucleotides outside the gene matches: 5. CDR3 DNA sequence: TGTGCCAGCTCACCCTTACTAGCGGGAAACACAGATACGCAGTATTTT. The encoded protein is CASSPLLAGNTDTQYF.